This T cell receptor (beta chain) derives from a study of PD-1 blockade in mismatch repair-deficient tumors. Some clones are missing from TCRdb's copy, which holds only in-frame ones; the method was immunoSEQ multiplex PCR. Of around 50,000 clones listed, more than 75% are singletons. Specimen: peripheral blood, collected 4 weeks after starting pembrolizumab. The sequence was collected from an adult with mismatch repair-deficient cancer.

The CDR3 sequence is CASSLHGPSSPAVGTDTQYF. The CDR3 DNA is TGTGCCAGCAGCCTGCACGGGCCTTCTAGCCCCGCCGTGGGCACAGATACGCAGTATTTT. The chain is built from TRBV27 and TRBJ2-3, with TRBD2 as a possible D gene (5 bases). The CDR3 extends over 20 amino acids. Germline values: CDR1 MNHEY, CDR2 SMNVEV (reference sequence). Trimming removed 6 bases at V and 1 base at J, with 29 bases between.